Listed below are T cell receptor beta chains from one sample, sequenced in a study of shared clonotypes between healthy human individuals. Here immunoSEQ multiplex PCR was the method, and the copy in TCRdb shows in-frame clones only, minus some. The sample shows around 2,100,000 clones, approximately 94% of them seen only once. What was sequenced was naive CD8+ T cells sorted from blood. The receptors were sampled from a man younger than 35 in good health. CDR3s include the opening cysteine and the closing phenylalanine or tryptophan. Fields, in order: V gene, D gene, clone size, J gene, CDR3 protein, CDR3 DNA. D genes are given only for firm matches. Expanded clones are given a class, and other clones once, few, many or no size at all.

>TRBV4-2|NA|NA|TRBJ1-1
CASSQKPPPYRDRTEAFF
TGTGCCAGCAGCCAAAAACCCCCGCCTTACAGGGATCGAACTGAAGCTTTCTTT
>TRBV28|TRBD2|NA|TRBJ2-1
CASSPGLADPQFF
TGTGCCAGCAGCCCGGGACTAGCGGATCCTCAGTTCTTC
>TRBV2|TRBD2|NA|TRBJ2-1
CASIESSGITNEQFF
TGTGCCAGCATCGAAAGTAGCGGGATTACCAATGAGCAGTTCTTC
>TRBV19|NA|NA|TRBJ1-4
CASSPLTTWADEKLFF
TGTGCCAGTAGCCCTCTGACGACATGGGCGGATGAAAAACTGTTTTTT
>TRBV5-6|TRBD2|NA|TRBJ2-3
CASSTIAGVGGGTQYF
TGTGCCAGCAGCACCATAGCGGGAGTGGGGGGAGGTACGCAGTATTTT
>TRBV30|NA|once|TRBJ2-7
CAWSPRGERDEQYF
TGTGCCTGGAGCCCTAGGGGGGAGAGAGACGAGCAGTACTTC
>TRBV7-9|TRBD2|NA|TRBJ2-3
CASSLAGLAGVRADTQYF
TGTGCCAGCAGCTTAGCCGGGCTAGCGGGAGTTAGAGCAGATACGCAGTATTTT
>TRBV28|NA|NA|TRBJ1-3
CASSSPAALKGVGNTIYF
TGTGCCAGCAGTTCCCCCGCGGCCCTGAAGGGAGTAGGAAACACCATATATTTT
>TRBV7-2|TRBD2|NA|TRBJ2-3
CASSLDSGLAGGPTDTQYF
TGTGCCAGCAGCTTAGATTCCGGACTAGCGGGAGGGCCGACAGATACGCAGTATTTT
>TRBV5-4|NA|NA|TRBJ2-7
CASSYQLEQYF
TGTGCCAGCAGCTACCAATTGGAGCAGTACTTC
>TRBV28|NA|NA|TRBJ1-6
CASSFGGTSNSPLHF
TGTGCCAGCAGTTTCGGCGGGACATCAAATTCACCCCTCCACTTT
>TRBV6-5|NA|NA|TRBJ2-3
CASSQGPGADTQYF
TGTGCCAGCAGCCAAGGACCAGGCGCAGATACGCAGTATTTT
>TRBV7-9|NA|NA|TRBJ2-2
CASSPGTAGELFF
TGTGCCAGCAGCCCCGGGACTGCCGGGGAGCTGTTTTTT
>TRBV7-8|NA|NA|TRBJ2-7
CASSPGTLYEQYF
TGTGCCAGCAGTCCCGGGACTCTCTACGAGCAGTACTTC
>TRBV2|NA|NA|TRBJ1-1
CASSPGNVNTEAFF
TGTGCCAGCAGTCCCGGAAATGTGAACACTGAAGCTTTCTTT
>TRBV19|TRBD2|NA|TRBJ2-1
CASSELASNEQFF
TGTGCCAGTAGTGAACTAGCGTCCAATGAGCAGTTCTTC
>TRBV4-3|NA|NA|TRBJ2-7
CASSQAVVSYEQYF
TGCGCCAGCAGCCAAGCGGTCGTATCCTACGAGCAGTACTTC
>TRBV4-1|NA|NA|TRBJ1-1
CASSQGQDWATEAFF
TGCGCCAGCAGCCAAGGACAGGATTGGGCCACTGAAGCTTTCTTT
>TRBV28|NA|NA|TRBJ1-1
CASSSSQNTEAFF
TGTGCCAGCAGTTCCTCACAGAACACTGAAGCTTTCTTT
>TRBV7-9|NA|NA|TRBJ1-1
CASSPAGRTEAFF
TGTGCCAGCAGCCCCGCCGGTAGGACTGAAGCTTTCTTT
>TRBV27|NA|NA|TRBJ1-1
CASSLSGRAQEAFF
TGTGCCAGCAGTTTATCTGGCCGGGCTCAAGAAGCTTTCTTT
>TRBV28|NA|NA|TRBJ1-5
CASSLESTDSNQPQHF
TGTGCCAGCAGTTTAGAGTCCACGGATAGCAATCAGCCCCAGCATTTT
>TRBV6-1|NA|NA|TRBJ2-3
CAIRENTDTQYF
TGTGCCATCCGAGAAAACACAGATACGCAGTATTTT
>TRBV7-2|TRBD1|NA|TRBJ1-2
CASSLATGGYGYTF
TGTGCCAGCAGCTTAGCGACAGGGGGCTATGGCTACACCTTC
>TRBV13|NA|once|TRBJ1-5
CASSVGGNQPQHF
TGTGCCAGCAGCGTAGGGGGGAATCAGCCCCAGCATTTT
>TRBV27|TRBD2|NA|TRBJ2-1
CASSLAGTRGEQFF
TGTGCCAGCTCCCTAGCGGGGACCAGAGGTGAGCAGTTCTTC
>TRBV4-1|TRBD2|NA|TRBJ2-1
CASSQDGGVYNEQFF
TGCGCCAGCAGCCAAGACGGGGGGGTCTACAATGAGCAGTTCTTC
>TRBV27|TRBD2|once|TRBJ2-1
CASSLLAGGPVEQFF
TGTGCCAGCAGTTTACTAGCGGGGGGGCCAGTTGAGCAGTTCTTC
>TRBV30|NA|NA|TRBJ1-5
CAWSGVGAQTSNQPQHF
TGTGCCTGGAGTGGGGTGGGGGCCCAGACCTCCAATCAGCCCCAGCATTTT
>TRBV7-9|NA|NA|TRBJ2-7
CASRLQGTEQYF
TGTGCCAGCAGACTACAGGGAACCGAGCAGTACTTC
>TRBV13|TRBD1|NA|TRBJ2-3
CASSELEGQGTDTQYF
TGTGCCAGCAGCGAACTAGAAGGACAGGGGACAGATACGCAGTATTTT
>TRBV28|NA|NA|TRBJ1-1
CASSEITGTPSEAFF
TGTGCCAGCAGCGAAATTACCGGGACACCGAGTGAAGCTTTCTTT
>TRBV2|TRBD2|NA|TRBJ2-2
CASSEPPTSGEYTGELFF
TGTGCCAGCAGTGAACCCCCCACTAGCGGAGAATACACCGGGGAGCTGTTTTTT
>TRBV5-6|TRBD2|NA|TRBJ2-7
CASSGTSDEQYF
TGTGCCAGCAGCGGGACTAGCGATGAGCAGTACTTC
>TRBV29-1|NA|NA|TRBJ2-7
CSGAAEGRTYEQYF
TGCAGCGGTGCGGCAGAGGGGCGAACCTACGAGCAGTACTTC
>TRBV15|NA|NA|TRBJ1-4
CATSRDLGNEKLFF
TGTGCCACCAGCAGAGACCTAGGTAATGAAAAACTGTTTTTT
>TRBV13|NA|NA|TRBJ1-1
CASSGGLYTEAFF
TGTGCCAGCAGCGGGGGACTTTACACTGAAGCTTTCTTT
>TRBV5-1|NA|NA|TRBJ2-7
CASSPGPTYEQYF
TGCGCCAGCAGCCCGGGACCAACCTACGAGCAGTACTTC
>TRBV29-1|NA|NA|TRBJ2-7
CSVEGDYEQYF
TGCAGCGTTGAAGGGGACTACGAGCAGTACTTC
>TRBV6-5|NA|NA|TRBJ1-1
CASRLAGAATEAFF
TGTGCCAGCAGGCTCGCAGGGGCGGCCACTGAAGCTTTCTTT
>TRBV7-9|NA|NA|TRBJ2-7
CASSLSGSYEQYF
TGTGCCAGCAGCTTGTCGGGTTCCTACGAGCAGTACTTC
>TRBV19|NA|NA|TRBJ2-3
CASVGRDTQYF
TGTGCCAGTGTGGGCCGAGATACGCAGTATTTT
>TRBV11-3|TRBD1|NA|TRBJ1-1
CASSLGQEDTEAFF
TGTGCCAGCAGCTTGGGACAGGAGGACACTGAAGCTTTCTTT
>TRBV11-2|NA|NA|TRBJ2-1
CASSPPTGRSYNEQFF
TGTGCCAGCAGCCCCCCAACAGGGAGGTCCTACAATGAGCAGTTCTTC
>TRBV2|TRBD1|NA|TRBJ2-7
CASSEGQGYDEQYF
TGTGCCAGCAGTGAAGGACAGGGTTACGACGAGCAGTACTTC
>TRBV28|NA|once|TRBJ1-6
CASRSEDNYNSPLHF
TGTGCCAGCCGTTCCGAGGACAACTATAATTCACCCCTCCACTTT